The next 19 T cell receptor beta chains were all read from a single sample in a study of monozygotic twins with inflammatory bowel disease (dated by TCRdb to the late 2010s). Preparation of the library involved 5' RACE. Data came from an Illumina HiSeq 2500. TCRdb reprocessed the reads and lists each CDR3 protein sequence as a single entry, with no DNA. The sample table gives around 380,000 distinct CDR3 sequences. The top ten hold approximately 2.3% of the sample. Sequences were obtained from blood. Source of these receptors: a human donor with ulcerative colitis or Crohn's disease, or a healthy co-twin of an affected twin (not recorded which).

The rearrangement uses TRBV10-3 and TRBJ2-2; TCRdb indicates TRBD2, and absent DNA this call remains unverified. The CDR3 is 14 residues long. Germline V lookup: CDR1 ENHRY, CDR2 SYGVKD. Here the CDR3 reads CAITLDPSAGELFF.

J is TRBJ2-3 and V is TRBV11-2; TCRdb outputs TRBD2, but without DNA this stays unchecked. This CDR3 region has 21 residues. Per the germline V gene, CDR1 is SGHAT and CDR2 is FQNNGV. CDR3 residues: CASSLEEAGGSPDSSTDTQYF. Supplemented by reference TRBV11-2 and TRBJ2-3, the full variable domain reads EAGVAQSPRYKIIEKRQSVAFWCNPISGHATLYWYQQILGQGPKLLIQFQNNGVVDDSQLPKDRFSAERLKGVDSTLKIQPAKLEDSAVYLCASSLEEAGGSPDSSTDTQYFGPGTRLTVL.

The chain has TRBV9 and TRBJ2-6; TCRdb outputs TRBD1, but without DNA this stays unchecked. The CDR3 contains 17 residues. CDR1 and CDR2 (germline): SGDLS, YYNGEE. This CDR3 is CASSVVPVGLGANVLTF.

The rearrangement links TRBV6-1 to TRBJ2-7. This CDR3 comprises 12 residues. Germline V gives CDR1 MNHNS, CDR2 SASEGT. The CDR3: CASSEWLYEQYF.

This rearrangement joins TRBV4-3 to TRBJ2-7; no DNA is available, so the TRBD1 call from TCRdb remains unchecked. The CDR3 totals 14 residues. Germline CDR1 is LGHNA and CDR2 is YSLEER. The CDR3 spells CASSQDWGVESQYF.

V gene TRBV1 combines with J gene TRBJ2-7; the D call from TCRdb, TRBD2, cannot be confirmed without DNA. TRBV1 is a pseudogene locus. The CDR3 sequence is 20 residues long. CDR3 region: CTSSQREGLAGVQWNYEQYF.

This chain connects TRBV27 to TRBJ2-1; TCRdb gives TRBD2 as the D gene, but with no DNA this cannot be confirmed. CDR3 length: 17 residues. From germline, CDR1 is MNHEY and CDR2 SMNVEV (reference sequence). CDR3: CASSLPPLVAGSNEQFF.

The rearrangement uses TRBV12-3 or TRBV12-4 and TRBJ2-7. The CDR3 runs to 14 residues. This CDR3 is CASSLAGGPYEQYF.

This chain joins TRBV27 and TRBJ1-2. The CDR3 loop spans 14 amino acids. Germline lookup yields CDR1 MNHEY and CDR2 SMNVEV (reference sequence). The CDR3 reads CASSGTGQMGGYTF.

The chain has TRBV20-1 and TRBJ2-5. The CDR3 covers 14 residues. CDR1 DFQATT and CDR2 SNEGSKA come from the germline V gene (reference sequence). CDR3 residues: CSATKVEDQETQYF.

This chain joins TRBV19 and TRBJ2-6; TCRdb indicates TRBD1, and absent DNA this call remains unverified. Germline assignment: CDR1 LNHDA and CDR2 SQIVND (reference sequence). The CDR3 length is 17 residues. The CDR3 protein is CASTDRIAFSGANVLTF.

V is TRBV6-2 or TRBV6-3 and J is TRBJ2-2; TCRdb outputs TRBD1, but without DNA this stays unchecked. Germline CDR1 and CDR2: MNHEY and SVGEGT. The CDR3 is 14 amino acids. CDR3 protein: CASGINRSTGELFF.

The gene calls are TRBV7-3 and TRBJ2-7; checking the TCRdb D call of TRBD1 is not possible without DNA. Germline CDR1 reads SGHTA; CDR2 reads FQGTGA. This CDR3 is built from 15 residues. The CDR3: CASSQSSDRGHEQYF.

The chain's CDR3 is CATSEISGSSYNEQFF. The chain is built from TRBV15 and TRBJ2-1. Germline V gives CDR1 LNHNV, CDR2 YYDKDF (reference sequence). CDR3 length: 16 residues.

The genes are TRBV20-1 and TRBJ2-7; TCRdb gives TRBD2 as the D gene, but with no DNA this cannot be confirmed. CDR1 is DFQATT and CDR2 is SNEGSKA in the germline V gene (reference sequence). The CDR3 is made up of 15 amino acids. The CDR3 is CSAKGGRAPSYEQYF.

V gene TRBV4-3 combines with J gene TRBJ1-1; TCRdb outputs TRBD1, but without DNA this stays unchecked. The CDR3 totals 18 residues. CDR1 LGHNA and CDR2 YSLEER come from the germline V gene. This CDR3 is CASSQDPTGGEVSTEAFF.

The chain recombines TRBV5-1 with TRBJ1-3. The CDR3 is made up of 14 amino acids. Germline assignment: CDR1 SGHRS and CDR2 YFSETQ. The CDR3 loop reads CASSLDRERNTIYF.

The chain is built from TRBV5-5 and TRBJ2-1; TCRdb returns TRBD2, unconfirmable since there is no DNA. The germline V gene has CDR1 SGHKS and CDR2 YYEKEE (reference sequence). The length of the CDR3 is 16 residues. CDR3 protein: CASRTGTSGGVDEQFF.

This chain uses TRBV10-3 with TRBJ1-3; the TRBD1 assignment by TCRdb is unverifiable without DNA. Germline CDR1 is ENHRY and CDR2 is SYGVKD. The length of the CDR3 is 15 residues. The CDR3 loop is CAIMGAGNSGNTIYF.